This TCR beta chain was identified in a study of cytomegalovirus exposure and HLA in healthy donors. This PCR relied on a set of 60 Vbeta primers and 13 Jbeta primers. Sequenced by immunoSEQ multiplex PCR; TCRdb stores in-frame clones only, minus some. Among 180,000 or so clones, roughly 82% were seen once, and the ten largest hold about 1.5%. Study observations and caveats: High specificity and sensitivity for cytomegalovirus status were reported for the classifier.

As to this clone: Its antigen is undetermined.

J was trimmed by 0 bases and V by 2 bases; bases with no gene match: 12. CDR3 length: 18 amino acids. CDR1 and CDR2 from the germline V gene are GTSNPN and SVGIG (reference sequence). The sequencing input was PBMCs. V usage is TRBV30 and J usage is TRBJ2-7; 11 bases align to TRBD1. The receptor's source is a man aged 35 to 55 in good health and CMV-seronegative. The CDR3 region is CAWSLPGQGETYSYEQYF. CDR3 in DNA: TGTGCCTGGAGTCTCCCGGGACAGGGGGAGACTTACTCCTACGAGCAGTACTTC.